The subject of this entry is one T cell receptor (beta chain). Germline-derived CDR1 and CDR2 are SGDLS and YYNGEE. V dropped 2 bases and J dropped 4; count of bases not matched to a gene: 11. The CDR3 runs to 16 residues. The repertoire was sequenced with immunoSEQ multiplex PCR; TCRdb's copy has only in-frame clones and lacks some. The data contain approximately 270,000 clones, about 90% of them singletons. These data originate in a study of blood T cell repertoires in COVID-19. Study-wide background: Sample material is recorded as cDNA or gDNA derived from T cells, B-cell-depleted T cells, or PBMCs.

The origin of this receptor is a man in his late teens or twenties with active or convalescent COVID-19. What was sequenced was peripheral blood. The chain is built from TRBV9 and TRBJ2-5; 7 nucleotides line up with TRBD1. Here the CDR3 reads CASSVVTGSAPETQYF. The CDR3 nucleotides are TGTGCCAGCAGCGTCGTGACAGGGAGTGCGCCAGAGACCCAGTACTTC.